This T cell receptor (beta chain) was observed in a study of CD8 T cells in Susac syndrome. Across the study: Among the Susac syndrome patients sequenced, over 5 had active disease and fewer than 10 were in remission. Study results and limitations: The CD4+ T cell repertoires in Susac syndrome were not clonally expanded.

The V gene lost 3 bases and the J gene lost 5 bases, with 11 bases spanning the gap. The CDR3 extends over 15 amino acids. The V gene's germline CDR1 is KGHSH and CDR2 LQKENI. Comment on this clonotype: Its antigen remains unidentified.

TCR beta sequencing was performed on blood CD8+ and CD4+ T cells. RNA was extracted with the RNeasy kit, and a quantity of roughly 0.5 to 1 ug was reverse transcribed using random hexamers. Amplification of TCR beta CDR3 by immunoSEQ multiplex PCR spanned 54 Vbeta and 13 Jbeta. TCRdb analysed the immunoSEQ multiplex PCR reads with MiXCR anew, one entry per CDR3 protein. The sample lists 150,000 to 200,000 distinct CDR3 sequences; approximately 94% were seen once. This clonotype was obtained from a human donor with Susac syndrome. The sequencing input was CD4+ T cells from PBMCs. The rearrangement joins TRBV18 to TRBJ1-6; TRBD1 is a possible D gene (5 bases). The CDR3 spells CASSPGTGNNSPLHF. CDR3 nucleotides: TGTGCCAGCTCACCGGGCACAGGCAATAATTCACCCCTCCACTTT.